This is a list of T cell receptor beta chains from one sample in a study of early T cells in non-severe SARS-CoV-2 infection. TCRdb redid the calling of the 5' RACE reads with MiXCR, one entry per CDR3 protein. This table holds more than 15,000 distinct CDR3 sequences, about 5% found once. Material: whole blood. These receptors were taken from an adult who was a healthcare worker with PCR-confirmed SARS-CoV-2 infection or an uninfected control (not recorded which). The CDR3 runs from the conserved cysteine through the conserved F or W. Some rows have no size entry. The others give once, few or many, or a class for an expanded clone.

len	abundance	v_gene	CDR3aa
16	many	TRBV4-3	CASSHLAGVTNEKLFF
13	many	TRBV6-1	CAVEEPNTGELFF
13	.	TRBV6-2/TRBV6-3	CASSFGTNHEQFF
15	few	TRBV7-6	CASSLGPVTNYEQYF
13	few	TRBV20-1	CSASPVNTGELFF
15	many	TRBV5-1	CASSPGTRNTDTQYF
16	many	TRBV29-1	CSVSPRLAEGYNEQFF
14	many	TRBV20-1	CSAGPGDRGETQYF
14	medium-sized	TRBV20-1	CSAIDFTSTDTQYF
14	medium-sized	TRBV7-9	CASSWTGLSNEQFF
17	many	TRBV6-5	CASSPNHRVRLGNTIYF
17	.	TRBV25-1	CASSAYLDREASDEQFF
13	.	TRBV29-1	CSAPPGRTGELFF
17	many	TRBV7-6	CASSLPRRAGVTDTQYF
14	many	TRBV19	CASLVQGATGELFF
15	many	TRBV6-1	CASRELSGNYNEQFF
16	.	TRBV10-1	CASRGLAGGLGNEQFF
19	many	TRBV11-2	CASSLQTDTEPTGDYGYTF
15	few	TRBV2	CASSSFRQAFNEQFF
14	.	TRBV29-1	CSVEDGSGTGAQYF
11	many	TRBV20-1	CSASAGNTIYF
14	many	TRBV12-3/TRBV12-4	CASSLRNRQNIQYF
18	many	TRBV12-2	CASRWGLAGASCTGELFF
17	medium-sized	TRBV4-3	CASSQSRGGGSTDTQYF
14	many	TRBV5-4	CASSLGQRTDTQYF
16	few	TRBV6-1	CASSEVLTSGRETQYF
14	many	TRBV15	CATSRVRWGTEAFF
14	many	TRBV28	CASKTSGSTDTQYF
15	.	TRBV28	CASSLPHQQNTEAFF
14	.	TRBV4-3	CASSHSKDYDEQFF
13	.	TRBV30	CAWSARGYNEQFF
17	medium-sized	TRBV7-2	CASSIGGLAVNTGELFF
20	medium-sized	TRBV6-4	CASSDSFWGTSGRTKDTQYF
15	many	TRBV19	CASSSRGGETYEQYF
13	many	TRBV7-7	CASSLSARETQYF
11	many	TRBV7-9	CASSHGEKLFF
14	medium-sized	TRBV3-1	CASSPGDFYNEQFF
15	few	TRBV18	CASSLSGTSINEQFF
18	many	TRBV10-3	CAISGPNKGGGMADTQYF
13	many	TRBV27	CASSSSLQETQYF
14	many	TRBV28	CASRGISGGTEAFF
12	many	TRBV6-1	CASSKLEDTQYF
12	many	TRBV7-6	CASGSLDRVVVF
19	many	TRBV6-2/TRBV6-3	CASSPYDWGSGRSANEQFF